The 26 T cell receptor beta chains presented below share a single source sample, sequenced in a study of blood T cell repertoires in COVID-19. The method was immunoSEQ multiplex PCR; TCRdb's version includes in-frame clones alone and lacks a portion of them. The sample includes over 150,000 clones, roughly 84% of them seen just once. Sequencing was done on a sample of peripheral blood. Source of these receptors: a man younger than 35 with active or convalescent COVID-19.

V gene TRBV12-2 combines with J gene TRBJ2-1; the D call in the table, TRBD2, was not verified against the DNA. TRBV12-2 is a known pseudogene. The CDR3 extends over 21 amino acids. CDR3 residues: CASRPSGHGFDSGDSYNEQFF. The CDR3 nucleotides read TGTGCAAGTCGCCCATCGGGACATGGGTTCGATAGCGGGGACTCCTACAATGAGCAGTTCTTC.

V is TRBV2 and J is TRBJ1-1, with D possibly matching TRBD1 (5 bases). Trimming removed 7 bases from V and 8 bases from J, with 14 bases in between. Looked up from germline, CDR1 is SNHLY and CDR2 is FYNNEI. This CDR3 is built from 12 residues. The CDR3 loop reads CASKLGVGEAFF. The CDR3 nucleotides are TGTGCCAGCAAGCTAGGGGTGGGCGAAGCTTTCTTT.

Many counts were recorded for this clone. The rearrangement uses TRBV14 and TRBJ1-3, with D possibly matching TRBD1 (5 bases). Per the germline V gene, CDR1 is SGHDN and CDR2 is FVKESK. V dropped 4 bases and J dropped 4 bases, with 14 bases sitting between them. The CDR3 is made up of 15 amino acids. DNA for the CDR3: TGTGCCAGCAGCCCCCCGTCGGGGGACGGAAACACCATATATTTT. This codes for CASSPPSGDGNTIYF.

The chain has TRBV4-1 and TRBJ2-3; 11 bases are shared with TRBD2. Germline CDR1 is MGHRA and CDR2 is YSYEKL. V dropped 6 bases and J dropped 0; count of bases not matched to a gene: 14. There are 19 residues in the CDR3. The CDR3 protein is CASRQTSGALGASTDTQYF. The CDR3 nucleotides read TGCGCCAGCAGGCAGACTAGCGGGGCTCTTGGGGCTAGCACAGATACGCAGTATTTT.

The chain employs TRBV3-1 (or the pseudogene TRBV3-2) and TRBJ2-7; 9 bases match TRBD1. Per germline, CDR1 LGHDT and CDR2 YNNKEL (reference sequence). After removal of 4 bases from V and 3 bases from J, the junction contained 4 bases not matched to a gene. This CDR3 has 14 amino acids. CDR3 loop: CASSPGQGYYEQYF. The CDR3 bases are TGTGCCAGCAGCCCGGGACAGGGTTACTACGAGCAGTACTTC.

The V gene is TRBV3-1 (or the pseudogene TRBV3-2), the J gene TRBJ1-2, with 7 bases aligning to TRBD1. With 7 bases clipped from V and 3 bases from J, the junction kept 11 bases outside the gene matches. The CDR3 consists of 15 residues. Looked up from germline, CDR1 is LGHDT and CDR2 is YNNKEL (reference sequence). DNA of the CDR3: TGTGCCAGCAACCCTCGGGAAGGGGGCGACTATGGCTACACCTTC. The encoded protein is CASNPREGGDYGYTF.

This CDR3 is CASSLGIDRATEAFF. The CDR3 coding sequence is TGTGCCAGCAGCTTGGGAATCGACAGGGCCACTGAAGCTTTCTTT. This chain uses TRBV5-8 with TRBJ1-1; 7 bases agree with TRBD1. Germline CDR1 and CDR2: SGHTS and YDEGEE. The CDR3 length is 15 residues. V gave up 0 bases and J gave up 4 bases; unmatched junction bases: 6.

Here the CDR3 reads CASSGDRGQGQPQHF. Written as DNA, the CDR3 is TGTGCCAGCAGTGGAGACAGGGGGCAGGGGCAGCCCCAGCATTTT. This sequence joins TRBV2 and TRBJ1-5, with 10 positions matching TRBD1. The CDR3 consists of 15 residues. Germline V gene sequence: CDR1 SNHLY, CDR2 FYNNEI. The V gene end was trimmed by 4 bases and the J gene end by 7 bases; junction bases not matched to a gene: 7.

This chain links TRBV12-3 or TRBV12-4 with TRBJ2-5; D unresolved. V was clipped by 6 bases and J by 5 bases, with 13 bases between them. This CDR3 has 13 residues. The CDR3 sequence is CASSPPGGETQYF. CDR3 DNA: TGTGCCAGCAGCCCCCCGGGTGGGGAGACCCAGTACTTC.

The rearrangement uses TRBV9 and TRBJ2-2; D is perhaps TRBD2 (6 bases). V was shortened by 5 bases and J by 2 bases, with 13 bases between the two germline ends. The CDR3 is 15 amino acids. CDR1 SGDLS and CDR2 YYNGEE come from the germline V gene. DNA of the CDR3: TGTGCCAGCAGTGGAGGGACTCCTAACACCGGGGAGCTGTTTTTT. The encoded protein is CASSGGTPNTGELFF.

The chain recombines TRBV5-5 with TRBJ2-3, with unresolved D. The germline V gene encodes CDR1 SGHKS and CDR2 YYEKEE (reference sequence). The CDR3 consists of 15 residues. The V end was cut by 4 bases, the J end by 0 bases, with 12 bases between. This CDR3 reads CASSLSLRSTDTQYF. DNA of the CDR3: TGTGCCAGCAGCCTAAGCCTGAGAAGCACAGATACGCAGTATTTT.

This chain connects TRBV27 to TRBJ2-7; D is perhaps TRBD1 (7 bases). Deletions cut 5 bases from V and 4 bases from J, with 24 bases between. This CDR3 has 17 residues. The germline CDR1 and CDR2 sequences are MNHEY and SMNVEV (reference sequence). CDR3 region: CASSPTHLAGQIYEQYF. The CDR3 bases are TGTGCCAGCAGTCCCACCCATCTTGCGGGACAGATTTACGAGCAGTACTTC.

CDR3 residues: CASSLAGQGARGSSTDTQYF. In DNA form, the CDR3 reads TGTGCCAGCAGCTTAGCGGGACAGGGGGCTCGGGGATCTAGCACAGATACGCAGTATTTT. The rearrangement uses TRBV7-2 and TRBJ2-3, with 12 positions matching TRBD1. V was pared by 0 bases and J by 0 bases, with 10 bases of the junction left unmatched. Germline CDR1 SGHTA, CDR2 FQGNSA. The CDR3 spans 20 residues.

The chain recombines TRBV28 with TRBJ1-2; D gene unclear. V was pared by 2 bases and J by 0 bases, with 10 bases between. CDR1 and CDR2 from the germline V gene are MDHEN and SYDVKM. This CDR3 comprises 15 residues. CDR3 coding DNA: TGTGCCAGCAGTTTACCGCTAGAGCCTAACTATGGCTACACCTTC. It translates to CASSLPLEPNYGYTF.

The V call is TRBV6-6, the J call TRBJ2-7, with 9 nucleotides matching TRBD1. The J segment lost 2 bases and the V segment lost 3 bases, leaving 5 bases of the junction unmatched. Germline CDR1 and CDR2: MNHNY and SVGAGI (reference sequence). The CDR3 runs to 15 residues. The CDR3 is CASSYSGTGPYEQYF. In DNA form, the CDR3 reads TGTGCCAGCAGTTATTCCGGGACAGGGCCCTACGAGCAGTACTTC.

V and J are TRBV4-3 and TRBJ2-5, with 9 positions matching TRBD1. Germline V gives CDR1 LGHNA, CDR2 YSLEER. Unmatched junction bases numbered 8, after V lost 4 bases and J lost 2 bases. This CDR3 has 16 residues. CDR3 protein: CASSPMTGTGQETQYF. The CDR3 bases are TGCGCCAGCAGCCCTATGACCGGGACAGGGCAAGAGACCCAGTACTTC.

The V gene is TRBV30, the J gene TRBJ2-2, with TRBD1 as a possible D gene (6 bases). CDR3 size: 15 residues. Trimming left V 0 bases short and J 2 bases short, with 10 bases between. The V gene's germline CDR1 is GTSNPN and CDR2 SVGIG (reference sequence). The CDR3 coding sequence is TGTGCCTGGAGTGTTATGGACAGAAACACCGGGGAGCTGTTTTTT. This sequence encodes CAWSVMDRNTGELFF.

V gene TRBV29-1 combines with J gene TRBJ1-2, with 10 bases lining up with TRBD1. The V and J ends lost 4 bases and 6 bases, in that order; junction bases with no gene match: 5. This CDR3 region has 13 residues. The germline V gene has CDR1 SQVTM and CDR2 ANQGSEA. The CDR3 reads CSVGDRGRDGYTF. The DNA for the CDR3 is TGCAGCGTTGGGGACAGGGGACGGGATGGCTACACCTTC.

CDR3 bases: TGTGCCAGTAGCAGGAGGGCGGGGGTCACAGATACGCAGTATTTT. This encodes CASSRRAGVTDTQYF. The gene calls are TRBV19 and TRBJ2-3; 7 bases are shared with TRBD2. There are 15 residues in the CDR3. The V segment lost 6 bases and the J segment 2 bases; nucleotides outside the gene matches: 8. Germline V gene sequence: CDR1 LNHDA, CDR2 SQIVND (reference sequence).

The chain uses TRBV4-1 and TRBJ1-1; D remains ambiguous. This CDR3 spans 14 amino acids. Germline CDR1 reads MGHRA; CDR2 reads YSYEKL. V was trimmed by 1 base and J by 1 base, leaving 7 bases between them. The CDR3: CASSQGRANTEAFF. The DNA of the CDR3 is TGCGCCAGCAGCCAAGGGCGGGCGAACACTGAAGCTTTCTTT.

This clone showed up just once. The rearrangement joins TRBV7-9 to TRBJ2-2, with TRBD2 matching 7 bases. This CDR3 contains 15 residues. The junction had 2 bases not matched to a gene; V was cut back by 1 base and J by 3 bases. Germline CDR1 and CDR2: SEHNR and FQNEAQ (reference sequence). The CDR3 bases are TGTGCCAGCAGCTTAGGGCGGGAGTACACCGGGGAGCTGTTTTTT. Its translation is CASSLGREYTGELFF.

The rearrangement links TRBV5-1 to TRBJ1-2, with TRBD1 matching 9 bases. The CDR3 totals 15 residues. The germline V gene encodes CDR1 SGHRS and CDR2 YFSETQ. V was clipped by 1 base and J by 5 bases; unmatched bases: 6. The CDR3 DNA reads as TGCGCCAGCAGCTTGTCGGGGGACAGGGTGTATGGCTACACCTTC. Its translation: CASSLSGDRVYGYTF.

The rearrangement links TRBV30 to TRBJ2-7; tentative D call: TRBD2 (6 bases). Germline V gene lookup returns CDR1 GTSNPN and CDR2 SVGIG (reference sequence). V gave up 2 bases and J gave up 2 bases, with 16 bases separating them. The CDR3 runs 15 residues. The CDR3 protein is CAWSPPTGLTYEQYF. The CDR3 coding sequence is TGTGCCTGGAGTCCCCCAACGGGACTTACCTACGAGCAGTACTTC. Supplemented by reference TRBV30 and TRBJ2-7, the full variable domain reads SQTIHQWPATLVQPVGSPLSLECTVEGTSNPNLYWYRQAAGRGLQLLFYSVGIGQISSEVPQNLSASRPQDRQFILSSKKLLLSDSGFYLCAWSPPTGLTYEQYFGPGTRLTVT.

The V call is TRBV6-5, the J call TRBJ1-2, with 12 bases that match TRBD1. Germline loops: CDR1 MNHEY, CDR2 SVGAGI. The junction had 6 bases not matched to a gene; V was cut back by 7 bases and J by 3 bases. The CDR3 is 15 amino acids. CDR3 residues: CASTWGTGGDYGYTF. The CDR3 DNA reads TGTGCCAGCACTTGGGGGACAGGGGGCGACTATGGCTACACCTTC.

CDR3 nucleotide sequence: TGTGCCAGCAGTCCTGGGACTAGCGGGATGATCGATGAGCAGTTCTTC. This codes for CASSPGTSGMIDEQFF. The genes are TRBV28 and TRBJ2-1, with TRBD2 identical over 13 bases. V lost 5 bases, J lost 8 bases, and 9 bases stayed unmatched. This CDR3 contains 16 residues. Germline CDR1 and CDR2: MDHEN and SYDVKM. Full variable domain (rest looked up from reference TRBV28 and TRBJ2-1): DVKVTQSSRYLVKRTGEKVFLECVQDMDHENMFWYRQDPGLGLRLIYFSYDVKMKEKGDIPEGYSVSREKKERFSLILESASTNQTSMYLCASSPGTSGMIDEQFFGPGTRLTVL.

The V call is TRBV7-9, the J call TRBJ2-1; TRBD2 matches 13 bases. CDR1 and CDR2 from the germline V gene are SEHNR and FQNEAQ (reference sequence). The CDR3 sequence is 17 residues long. Unmatched junction bases numbered 7, after V lost 4 bases and J lost 4 bases. The CDR3 sequence: CASSSGLAGVGYNEQFF. CDR3 DNA: TGTGCCAGCAGCTCCGGACTAGCGGGAGTAGGTTACAATGAGCAGTTCTTC.